This entry is about one T cell receptor (beta chain). What it binds is unknown. The V gene lost 4 bases and the J gene lost 2 bases, with 12 bases spanning the gap. This CDR3 is built from 13 residues. Germline V lookup: CDR1 SQVTM, CDR2 ANQGSEA. This sample stems from a study of T cells after yellow fever vaccination. Study findings and constraints: Weaker, the secondary response had a peak occurring faster, on day 5 versus 15.

Using its own MiXCR run on the 5' RACE reads, TCRdb lists one record per CDR3 protein. The data contain about 240,000 distinct CDR3 sequences, 6.5% to 8.5% of them singletons. This sequence originates from a man between 25 and 39 years old who received the YFV17D yellow fever vaccine. The genes are TRBV29-1 and TRBJ2-7, with D perhaps TRBD2 (5 bases). The material was CD4+ T cells sorted from PBMCs, obtained 15 days after the yellow fever booster vaccination. The CDR3 sequence is CSVGESGTYEQYF. The CDR3 DNA sequence: TGCAGCGTTGGGGAGAGTGGGACCTACGAGCAGTACTTC.